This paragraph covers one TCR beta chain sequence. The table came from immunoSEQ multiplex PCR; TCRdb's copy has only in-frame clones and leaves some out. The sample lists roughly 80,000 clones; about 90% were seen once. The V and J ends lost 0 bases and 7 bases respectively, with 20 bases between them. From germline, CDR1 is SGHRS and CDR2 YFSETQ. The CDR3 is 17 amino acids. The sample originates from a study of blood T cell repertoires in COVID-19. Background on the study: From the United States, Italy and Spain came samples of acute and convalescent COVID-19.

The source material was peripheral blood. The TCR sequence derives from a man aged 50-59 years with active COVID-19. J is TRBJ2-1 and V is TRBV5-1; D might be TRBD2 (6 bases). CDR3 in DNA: TGCGCCAGCAGCTTGGCCTCTAGCGTGAGAGTGTTAAATGAGCAGTTCTTC. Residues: CASSLASSVRVLNEQFF.